This TCR beta chain was obtained from a study of cytomegalovirus exposure and HLA in healthy donors. With 5 bases clipped from V and 5 bases from J, the junction kept 6 bases outside the gene matches. The CDR3 runs 14 residues. Germline V gives CDR1 LNHDA, CDR2 SQIVND (reference sequence). Using immunoSEQ multiplex PCR, the repertoire was profiled, and TCRdb retains in-frame clones only, with some absent. The data show roughly 60,000 clones, 90% to 95% seen once. With respect to this clone: The antigen remains unidentified.

Study results and limitations: Subsequent analysis found a tendency for first-cohort TCR clusters to co-occur within the 120 or so validation repertoires.

The receptor comes from a woman between 18 and 29 years old in good health and CMV-seropositive. V is TRBV19 and J is TRBJ1-5; TRBD1 agrees at 7 bases. Sequenced input: PBMCs. The DNA for the CDR3 is TGTGCCAGTAGTTGGAGACAGGGAGATCAGCCCCAGCATTTT. Its translation: CASSWRQGDQPQHF.